These 22 T cell receptor beta chains originate from one sample sequenced in a study of blood T cell repertoires in COVID-19. Profiled with immunoSEQ multiplex PCR; TCRdb holds only in-frame clones, not every one. This table holds tens of thousands of clones, 84% found once. Sequenced sample: peripheral blood. The receptors shown here come from a man in his sixties with acute or convalescent COVID-19.

A few counts support this clone. The chain recombines TRBV19 with TRBJ1-6; 8 bases are a match to TRBD1. This CDR3 contains 21 residues. V shed 3 bases, J shed 0 bases, and the junction held 16 bases outside the gene matches. CDR1 and CDR2 from the germline V gene are LNHDA and SQIVND (reference sequence). CDR3 sequence reads: CASSIISPGQGANSYNSPLHF. The DNA of the CDR3 is TGTGCCAGTAGTATTATCTCACCCGGACAGGGTGCAAACTCCTATAATTCACCCCTCCACTTT.

This clone appeared a single time. The chain carries TRBV7-9 and TRBJ1-2; 7 bases align to TRBD1. Looked up from germline, CDR1 is SEHNR and CDR2 is FQNEAQ (reference sequence). The length of the CDR3 is 15 residues. The ends lost 1 base at V and 4 bases at J; junction bases unmatched: 6. CDR3 loop: CASSLDLGGAYGYTF. DNA of the CDR3: TGTGCCAGCAGCTTAGATTTAGGGGGCGCCTATGGCTACACCTTC.

The chain links TRBV9 to TRBJ1-6; D is possibly TRBD1 (6 bases). Trimming stripped 2 bases from V and 5 bases from J, with 11 bases between. There are 15 residues in the CDR3. The germline gives CDR1 SGDLS, CDR2 YYNGEE. The CDR3 region has the DNA TGTGCCAGCAGCGTGCGACAGGCAGATAATTCACCCCTCCACTTT. This sequence encodes CASSVRQADNSPLHF.

In its sample, this clone was seen a few times. The rearrangement links TRBV21-1 to TRBJ2-3; TRBD1, the table's D call, lacks a check against the DNA. TRBV21-1 is marked as a pseudogene. The CDR3 contains 15 residues. CDR3 region: CASSNQGLSTDTQYF. The CDR3 DNA reads TGTGCCAGCAGCAATCAGGGCCTCAGCACAGATACGCAGTATTTT.

This clone appeared once. This rearrangement joins TRBV27 to TRBJ2-1; a weak D match, TRBD2 (5 bases). The V end was cut by 5 bases, the J end by 9 bases, with 14 bases between. The CDR3 totals 13 residues. In germline, CDR1 is MNHEY, CDR2 SMNVEV (reference sequence). The CDR3 here is CASSMSGSGEQFF. As DNA, the CDR3 is TGTGCCAGCAGTATGAGCGGTTCTGGTGAGCAGTTCTTC.

The CDR3 coding sequence is TGTGCCAGTACCTTGGGACAGGATTTCAATCAGCCCCAGCATTTT. Translation gives CASTLGQDFNQPQHF. The chain carries TRBV19 and TRBJ1-5, with TRBD1 matching over 8 bases. The V gene end was trimmed by 7 bases and the J gene end by 3 bases; junction bases not matched to a gene: 8. This CDR3 is 15 amino acids long. The germline V gene has CDR1 LNHDA and CDR2 SQIVND (reference sequence).

This clone showed up just a few times. V usage is TRBV29-1 and J usage is TRBJ1-4; 10 bases align to TRBD1. CDR1 and CDR2 (germline): SQVTM, ANQGSEA. The CDR3 spans 15 residues. The V and J ends lost 0 bases and 5 bases, in that order; junction bases with no gene match: 3. The CDR3 here is CSVEDRDRGNEKLFF. The DNA of the CDR3 is TGCAGCGTTGAAGATAGGGACAGGGGAAATGAAAAACTGTTTTTT.

The CDR3: CASSYLPGDSGNTIYF. In nucleotides, the CDR3 is TGTGCCAGCAGTTACCTTCCAGGGGACTCTGGAAACACCATATATTTT. The chain couples TRBV6-5 to TRBJ1-3; weak D call: TRBD1 (6 bases). The CDR3 covers 16 residues. CDR1 is MNHEY and CDR2 is SVGAGI in the germline V gene. V was shortened by 2 bases and J by 0 bases, with 11 bases between the two germline ends.

The CDR3 protein is CASTGQGFTGELFF. The DNA of the CDR3 is TGTGCCAGCACGGGACAGGGGTTCACCGGGGAGCTGTTTTTT. The chain uses TRBV19 and TRBJ2-2, with TRBD1 identical over 10 bases. J gave up 4 bases and V 9 bases, and 5 bases lay outside the gene matches. Germline CDR1 and CDR2: LNHDA and SQIVND (reference sequence). This CDR3 region has 14 residues.

The CDR3 DNA is TGTGCCAGCATGTCGGCCCGCCTCAAAGACAGGGGAGGAGAAGCTTTCTTT. This codes for CASMSARLKDRGGEAFF. J is TRBJ1-1 and V is TRBV21-1; the D call in the table, TRBD1, was not verified against the DNA. TRBV21-1 is labeled a pseudogene. The length of the CDR3 is 17 residues.

This chain links TRBV24-1 with TRBJ1-2, with D maybe TRBD1 (5 bases). Germline values: CDR1 KGHDR, CDR2 SFDVKD. This CDR3 is 15 amino acids long. V dropped 2 bases and J dropped 7 bases, with 16 bases sitting between them. For the CDR3, the DNA is TGTGCCACCAGTGATTCTAATCCGGTCAGGGCTGGCTACACCTTC. It translates to CATSDSNPVRAGYTF.

This clone showed up just a few times. The sample contains more than one DNA sequence encoding this CDR3. This chain uses TRBV29-1 with TRBJ2-7; TRBD1 matches 7 bases. CDR3 length: 11 residues. V lost 6 bases and J lost 2; bases outside the gene matches: 1. CDR1 is SQVTM, CDR2 ANQGSEA, per germline. CDR3 DNA sequence: TGCAGCGTAGGGACAGCCTACGAGCAGTACTTC. Protein product: CSVGTAYEQYF.

The rearrangement links TRBV21-1 to TRBJ2-3; TRBD2, the D gene given by the table, was not confirmed from the DNA. TRBV21-1 is described as a pseudogene. The CDR3 covers 15 residues. CDR3 DNA: TGTGCCAGCAGCAAAGGGGTGGAGAACACAGATACGCAGTATTTT. This codes for CASSKGVENTDTQYF.

This chain joins TRBV2 and TRBJ1-2; 11 bases align to TRBD1. Germline V lookup: CDR1 SNHLY, CDR2 FYNNEI. V trimming: 5 bases; J trimming: 8 bases; junction bases outside the gene matches: 7. CDR3 length: 14 amino acids. DNA for the CDR3: TGTGCCAGCAGTTCCCGGACAGGGGGCGGCGGCTACACCTTC. This encodes CASSSRTGGGGYTF.

DNA for the CDR3: TGTGCCAGCCGGGACAGTTACACAGATACGCAGTATTTT. It encodes CASRDSYTDTQYF. The J gene is TRBJ2-3, the V gene TRBV12-3 or TRBV12-4, with TRBD1 matching over 7 bases. Trimming at V came to 8 bases and at J to 2 bases, leaving 4 bases not matched to a gene. The CDR3 is 13 residues long.

The chain couples TRBV19 to TRBJ2-1; weak D call: TRBD1 (5 bases). Germline lookup yields CDR1 LNHDA and CDR2 SQIVND (reference sequence). V was clipped by 0 bases and J by 3 bases, with 15 bases between them. The CDR3 is 17 amino acids. The CDR3 DNA follows: TGTGCCAGTAGTATAGAAGGGGCAGCCTTACTCTACAATGAGCAGTTCTTC. This sequence encodes CASSIEGAALLYNEQFF.

The chain uses TRBV24-1 and TRBJ2-7; unclear D gene. Deletions cut 4 bases from V and 6 bases from J, with 9 bases between. The CDR3 runs 12 residues. Germline CDR1 reads KGHDR; CDR2 reads SFDVKD. CDR3 protein: CATSDSFSEQYF. The CDR3 DNA sequence: TGTGCCACCAGTGACTCGTTCTCCGAGCAGTACTTC.

As regards this clone: The sample has other DNA sequences that encode this CDR3 too. The CDR3 DNA is TGCGCCAGCAGCCTAGGGACAGGGCACTACGAGCAGTACTTC. It encodes CASSLGTGHYEQYF. This chain uses TRBV5-1 with TRBJ2-7; TRBD1 agrees at 9 bases. This CDR3 has 14 amino acids. Per the germline V gene, CDR1 is SGHRS and CDR2 is YFSETQ. V trimming: 4 bases; J trimming: 3 bases; junction bases outside the gene matches: 5.

The chain has TRBV20-1 and TRBJ2-5; 9 positions match TRBD1. The CDR3 sequence is 15 residues long. The germline V gene has CDR1 DFQATT and CDR2 SNEGSKA (reference sequence). Germline trimming cut 3 bases from V and 4 bases from J; bases unmatched to any gene: 9. CDR3 protein: CSASGGQGSRETQYF. CDR3 bases: TGCAGTGCTAGTGGGGGACAGGGAAGTCGAGAGACCCAGTACTTC.

The chain is built from TRBV9 and TRBJ2-5; unclear D gene. The CDR3 spans 14 residues. V shed 3 bases and J shed 1 base, with 10 bases lying between them. Germline CDR1 is SGDLS and CDR2 is YYNGEE. CDR3 amino acids: CASSAPGAQETQYF. The CDR3 nucleotides read TGTGCCAGCAGCGCCCCAGGCGCCCAAGAGACCCAGTACTTC.

The J gene is TRBJ2-7, the V gene TRBV30; D is ambiguous. The CDR3 runs to 13 residues. The V end was cut by 2 bases, the J end by 6 bases, with 14 bases between. Germline CDR1 and CDR2: GTSNPN and SVGIG (reference sequence). The CDR3 reads CAWSSIGSGEQYF. The CDR3 DNA is TGTGCCTGGAGTTCGATTGGGTCGGGCGAGCAGTACTTC. Using reference TRBV30 and TRBJ2-7 for the parts outside the CDR3, the full variable domain is SQTIHQWPATLVQPVGSPLSLECTVEGTSNPNLYWYRQAAGRGLQLLFYSVGIGQISSEVPQNLSASRPQDRQFILSSKKLLLSDSGFYLCAWSSIGSGEQYFGPGTRLTVT.

The V gene is TRBV10-3, the J gene TRBJ2-2; 7 nucleotides agree with TRBD1. Germline V gene lookup returns CDR1 ENHRY and CDR2 SYGVKD. J gave up 4 bases and V 10 bases, and 6 bases lay outside the gene matches. The CDR3 runs to 13 residues. The CDR3: CATDRVGTGELFF. The CDR3 nucleotides are TGTGCCACAGACAGGGTGGGCACCGGGGAGCTGTTTTTT.